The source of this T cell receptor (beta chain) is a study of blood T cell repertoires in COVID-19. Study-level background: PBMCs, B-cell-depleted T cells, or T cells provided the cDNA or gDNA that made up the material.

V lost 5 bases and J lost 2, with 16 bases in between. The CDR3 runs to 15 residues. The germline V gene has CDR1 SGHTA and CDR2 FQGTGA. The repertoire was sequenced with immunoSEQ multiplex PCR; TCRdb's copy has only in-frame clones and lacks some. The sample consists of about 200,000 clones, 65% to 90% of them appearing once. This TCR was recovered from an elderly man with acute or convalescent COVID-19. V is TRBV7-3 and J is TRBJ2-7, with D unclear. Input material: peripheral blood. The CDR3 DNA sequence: TGTGCCAGCAGCCCCTACTCGGGTTCCCCCTACGAGCAGTACGTC. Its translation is CASSPYSGSPYEQYV.